This T cell receptor (beta chain) came from a study of CD8+CD57+ T cells in acquired aplastic anemia. About the study: An average of about 3.2 ug of DNA was obtained from sorted CD4+ and CD8+ cells. The study's findings and limits: It was found that roughly 31 CD8+ CDR3 sequences were shared between patients and controls.

Investigators profiled TCR beta VDJ and CDR3 from genomic DNA template. MiXCR, applied by TCRdb to the reads, yields one record per CDR3 protein. This sample has about 120,000 distinct CDR3 sequences, with 45% to 60% found just once. CDR1 is SGHTA, CDR2 FQGNSA, per germline. The CDR3 loop spans 13 amino acids. The germline V and J ends were trimmed by 5 bases and 0 bases, with 6 bases remaining between them. Patients included in sequencing had previously demonstrated CD8+CD57+ cell expansion by flow cytometry. The diagnosis in all patients was severe acquired aplastic anemia. Patients had undergone no therapy by the time their blood was sampled. Comments on this clonotype: What it binds is not known.

Sequencing was done on a sample of sorted CD4+, CD8+, or CD8+CD57+ T cells (not recorded which) from PBMCs. The receptor comes from a human donor with aplastic anemia. The chain is built from TRBV7-2 and TRBJ2-3; D not certain. The CDR3 loop is CASSPLSTDTQYF. CDR3 DNA: TGTGCCAGCAGCCCTCTAAGCACAGATACGCAGTATTTT. The whole variable domain, filled in from reference TRBV7-2 and TRBJ2-3, reads GAGVSQSPSNKVTEKGKDVELRCDPISGHTALYWYRQSLGQGLEFLIYFQGNSAPDKSGLPSDRFSAERTGGSVSTLTIQRTQQEDSAVYLCASSPLSTDTQYFGPGTRLTVL.